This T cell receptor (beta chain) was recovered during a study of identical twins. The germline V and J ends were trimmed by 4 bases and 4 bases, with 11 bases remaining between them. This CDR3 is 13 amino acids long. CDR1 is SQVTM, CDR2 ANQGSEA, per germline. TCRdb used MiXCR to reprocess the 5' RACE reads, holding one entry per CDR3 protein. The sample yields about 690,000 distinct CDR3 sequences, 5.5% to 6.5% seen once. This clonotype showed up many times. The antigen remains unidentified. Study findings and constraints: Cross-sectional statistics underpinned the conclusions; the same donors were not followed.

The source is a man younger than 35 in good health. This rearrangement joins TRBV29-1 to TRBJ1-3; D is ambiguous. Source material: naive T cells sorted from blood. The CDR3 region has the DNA TGCAGCGTTGTTGTGGGTCCAGGAAACACCATATATTTT. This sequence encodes CSVVVGPGNTIYF.